These 14 T cell receptor beta chains share one sample of origin, sequenced in a study of blood T cells in healthy people across ages. A second PCR, run for about 6 to 12 cycles, used a sample-barcoded 5' primer plus a J-beta primer mix. TCRdb redid the calling of the 5' RACE reads with MiXCR, one entry per CDR3 protein. The profile shows about a million distinct CDR3 sequences, roughly 52% of them singletons. The sequenced sample was blood. These receptors were collected from a young man in good health.

The genes are TRBV12-3 or TRBV12-4 and TRBJ2-4; D perhaps matches TRBD1 (5 bases). The J call may be incorrect, as the DNA end agrees better with TRBJ2-7. The CDR3 totals 14 residues. CDR3 residues: CASSSHRFSYEQYF. CDR3 DNA: TGTGCCAGCAGTTCCCACAGGTTTTCCTACGAGCAGTACTTC.

This rearrangement joins TRBV5-5 to TRBJ1-1; D possibly corresponds to TRBD1 (5 bases). The CDR3 spans 15 residues. V was cut by 6 bases and J by 1 base, with 16 bases left in between. The germline CDR1 and CDR2 sequences are SGHKS and YYEKEE (reference sequence). CDR3 region: CASKKVQGSNTEAFF. The CDR3 nucleotides read TGTGCCAGCAAGAAAGTCCAGGGCTCGAACACTGAAGCTTTCTTT.

This sequence joins TRBV9 and TRBJ2-5; TRBD2 matches 10 bases. V lost 0 bases to trimming and J lost 5 bases; unmatched junction nucleotides: 7. CDR1 is SGDLS and CDR2 is YYNGEE in the germline V gene. This CDR3 has 16 residues. The CDR3 DNA follows: TGTGCCAGCAGCGTAGGAGCGGGGGGGCCAGAGGAGACCCAGTACTTC. The encoded protein is CASSVGAGGPEETQYF.

The chain uses TRBV6-1 and TRBJ2-4, with D possibly matching TRBD2 (5 bases). The CDR3 covers 15 residues. Trimming removed 2 bases from V and 1 base from J, with 9 bases in between. CDR1 and CDR2 (germline): MNHNS, SASEGT. The CDR3 coding sequence is TGTGCCAGCAGTGAATTCCCGGGGGCCAAAAACATTCAGTACTTC. Protein: CASSEFPGAKNIQYF.

This clonotype was observed a few times. As DNA, the CDR3 is TGCAGTGCTAGATTAGGGGCGACCTATAATTCACCCCTCCACTTT. As protein: CSARLGATYNSPLHF. The chain joins TRBV20-1 to TRBJ1-6, with a possible D match to TRBD1 (5 bases). The length of the CDR3 is 15 residues. Deletions cut 2 bases from V and 2 bases from J, with 10 bases between. From germline, CDR1 is DFQATT and CDR2 SNEGSKA (reference sequence).

CDR3: CASSYSVTETTLYEQYF. The CDR3 bases are TGTGCCAGCAGTTACTCGGTTACAGAAACAACCCTCTACGAGCAGTACTTC. The gene calls are TRBV6-5 and TRBJ2-7; the D is unclear. The V gene's germline CDR1 is MNHEY and CDR2 SVGAGI. The CDR3 is 17 amino acids. The V end lost 0 bases, the J end lost 3 bases, and 18 bases lay between the germline ends.

The rearrangement joins TRBV12-3 or TRBV12-4 to TRBJ1-5, with D possibly being TRBD1 (6 bases). This CDR3 has 15 residues. Trimming stripped 6 bases from V and 5 bases from J, with 17 bases between. The CDR3 coding sequence is TGTGCCAGCAGCAGACCAGGGGACTTGTATCAGCCCCAGCATTTT. Amino acid sequence: CASSRPGDLYQPQHF.

The genes are TRBV7-2 and TRBJ1-2; TRBD1 might be the D (6 bases). The CDR3 is 14 amino acids. Germline loops: CDR1 SGHTA, CDR2 FQGNSA. The V and J ends lost 5 bases and 4 bases respectively, with 14 bases between them. The CDR3 sequence is CASSDHRATYGYTF. CDR3 bases: TGTGCCAGCAGCGACCACAGGGCGACCTATGGCTACACCTTC.

Of note for this clonotype: A much bigger clone sits one base away, suggesting this may be a read error. CDR3 in DNA: TGTGCCAGCAGCGTAGAGGTGGGGCTCAATGAGCAGTACTTC. Its translation is CASSVEVGLNEQYF. The chain carries TRBV9 and TRBJ2-7; D perhaps matches TRBD1 (5 bases). CDR3 size: 14 residues. Germline CDR1 reads SGDLS; CDR2 reads YYNGEE. Trimming removed 0 bases at V and 7 bases at J, with 14 bases between.

This clonotype was observed a handful of times. The V call is TRBV12-3 or TRBV12-4, the J call TRBJ2-3; no clear D. The CDR3 consists of 14 residues. The V and J ends lost 3 bases and 6 bases respectively, with 13 bases between them. CDR3 nucleotide sequence: TGTGCCAGCAGTTTGGACCATAAGAAGGATACGCAGTATTTT. Amino acids: CASSLDHKKDTQYF.

This rearrangement joins TRBV11-3 to TRBJ2-5; unclear D gene. Germline CDR1 SGHNT, CDR2 YENEEA. The V and J ends lost 0 bases and 5 bases respectively, with 13 bases between them. The CDR3 is 15 amino acids. The CDR3 here is CASSLDSATAETQYF. The CDR3 DNA is TGTGCCAGCAGCTTAGACAGCGCAACCGCGGAGACCCAGTACTTC.

The V and J genes are TRBV10-3 and TRBJ1-6; TRBD1 is a possible D gene (6 bases). The V end was cut by 3 bases, the J end by 5 bases, with 11 bases between. The CDR3 consists of 15 residues. Germline CDR1 reads ENHRY; CDR2 reads SYGVKD. The chain's CDR3 is CAISEIWTDNSPLHF. CDR3 bases: TGTGCCATCAGTGAAATCTGGACAGATAATTCACCCCTCCACTTT.

This clonotype came up once. V and J are TRBV25-1 and TRBJ1-2, with TRBD1 as a possible D gene (5 bases). Between the trimmed V and J ends, which lost 5 bases and 1 base, there was a span of 17 bases. The CDR3 spans 16 residues. Per germline, CDR1 MGHDK and CDR2 SYGVNS. For the CDR3, the DNA is TGTGCCAGCAGTCCGTACGGGGACCGCTTTAACTATGGCTACACCTTC. This translates into CASSPYGDRFNYGYTF.

The chain employs TRBV27 and TRBJ2-7; D tentatively fits TRBD1 or TRBD2 (6 bases each). The germline V gene encodes CDR1 MNHEY and CDR2 SMNVEV (reference sequence). The CDR3 has 14 amino acids. Trimming removed 5 bases from V and 3 bases from J, with 14 bases in between. The CDR3 DNA reads as TGTGCCAGCAGTACCACAGGGACTGGCTACGAGCAGTACTTC. Its protein product is CASSTTGTGYEQYF.